This TCR beta chain comes out of a study of cytomegalovirus exposure and HLA in healthy donors. Study in general: The 120 validation repertoires used the same platform as the approximately 620 first-cohort repertoires (as reported by a later analysis).

This CDR3 has 15 amino acids. V gave up 8 bases and J gave up 0 bases; unmatched junction bases: 9. The V gene's germline CDR1 is MDHEN and CDR2 SYDVKM. The donors were part of the validation cohort, which consisted of 120 subjects and was separate from the first cohort of 600 to 850 subjects. TCRdb's table, derived via immunoSEQ multiplex PCR, lists solely in-frame clones and lacks some. The sample records 150,000 to 200,000 clones, around nine tenths being singletons. This receptor was taken from a man younger than 30 in good health and CMV-seropositive. This chain links TRBV28 with TRBJ1-2; the match to TRBD1 covers 7 bases. The sequenced sample was PBMCs. The CDR3 protein is CASYQPTGTNYGYTF. CDR3 coding DNA: TGTGCCAGCTATCAACCGACAGGGACTAACTATGGCTACACCTTC.